This passage covers 15 T cell receptor beta chains from one sample sequenced in a study of beta chain features in type 1 diabetes. The investigators reverse transcribed all of the isolated RNA, so they sequenced expressed TCRB transcripts. Assay used: immunoSEQ multiplex PCR; TCRdb lists only in-frame clones, some missing. The sample lists under 450,000 clones; approximately 13% were seen once. The sample was naive CD4+ T cells from blood. These receptors were collected from a man aged 30 to 45 in good health.

This sequence joins TRBV5-4 and TRBJ2-1; 8 nucleotides align to TRBD1. J lost 1 base, V lost 6 bases, and 3 bases had no gene match. The CDR3 consists of 14 residues. Germline V gives CDR1 SGHNT, CDR2 YYREEE (reference sequence). Here the CDR3 DNA reads TGTGCCAGCAAGGACAGGGATTCCTACAATGAGCAGTTCTTC. It yields the protein CASKDRDSYNEQFF.

The V and J genes are TRBV4-1 and TRBJ2-7, with 12 bases fitting TRBD2. V shed 0 bases and J 6 bases; nucleotides not matched to a gene: 6. The CDR3 spans 16 residues. CDR1 MGHRA and CDR2 YSYEKL come from the germline V gene. The CDR3, as DNA: TGCGCCAGCAGCCAAGAAAGACTAGCGGGAGCCGGCGAGCAGTACGTC. It codes for CASSQERLAGAGEQYV.

The chain is built from TRBV2 and TRBJ1-4, with 10 bases identical to TRBD1. The J segment lost 10 bases and the V segment lost 6 bases, leaving 5 bases of the junction unmatched. The CDR3 is 13 amino acids. CDR1 and CDR2 (germline): SNHLY, FYNNEI. This chain's CDR3 is CASSGGQGGKLFF. DNA for the CDR3: TGTGCCAGCAGCGGAGGACAGGGGGGAAAACTGTTTTTT. The whole variable domain, remainder taken from reference TRBV2 and TRBJ1-4, is EPEVTQTPSHQVTQMGQEVILRCVPISNHLYFYWYRQILGQKVEFLVSFYNNEISEKSEIFDDQFSVERPDGSNFTLKIRSTKLEDSAMYFCASSGGQGGKLFFGSGTQLSVL.

This clone was observed a handful of times. The V call is TRBV29-1, the J call TRBJ2-1; 7 bases are a match to TRBD1. The CDR3 runs to 12 residues. Germline V gene lookup returns CDR1 SQVTM and CDR2 ANQGSEA. J gave up 9 bases and V 4 bases, and 6 bases lay outside the gene matches. CDR3 region: CSVGEPGGEQFF. CDR3 in DNA: TGCAGCGTTGGGGAGCCAGGGGGTGAGCAGTTCTTC.

CDR3 residues: CASRIPNTYEQYF. The CDR3 DNA sequence: TGTGCCAGTCGAATCCCAAACACCTACGAGCAGTACTTC. This chain joins TRBV19 and TRBJ2-7; D gene unclear. There are 13 residues in the CDR3. Trimming removed 8 bases from V and 2 bases from J, with 13 bases in between. CDR1 is LNHDA, CDR2 SQIVND, per germline (reference sequence).

The CDR3 nucleotides are TGTGCCAGCTCTGATCCGGGACTCGGTAAAGAGACCCAGTACTTC. It codes for CASSDPGLGKETQYF. The chain employs TRBV18 and TRBJ2-5; D is perhaps TRBD2 (6 bases). Germline V lookup: CDR1 KGHSH, CDR2 LQKENI. This CDR3 has 15 amino acids. Trimming cost V 6 bases and J 3 bases, with 17 bases left between them.

In nucleotides, the CDR3 is TGCGCCAGCAGCCAAGATGTAGCGGGGGTCAGGAATGAGCAGTTCTTC. As protein: CASSQDVAGVRNEQFF. The rearrangement uses TRBV4-1 and TRBJ2-1; 9 nucleotides agree with TRBD2. This CDR3 has 16 residues. Germline V gives CDR1 MGHRA, CDR2 YSYEKL. V was clipped by 0 bases and J by 7 bases; unmatched bases: 7.

The chain combines TRBV30 with TRBJ1-3; D unclear. CDR3 length equals 15 residues. The ends were cut back, 0 bases at V and 7 bases at J, with 16 bases in the middle. The germline gives CDR1 GTSNPN, CDR2 SVGIG (reference sequence). In DNA, the CDR3 is TGTGCCTGGAGTGTACTGCAGGCGCAAGGGAACACCATATATTTT. Its translation: CAWSVLQAQGNTIYF.

The chain combines TRBV5-4 with TRBJ2-2, with D hard to call. CDR3 length: 10 amino acids. Germline V gene lookup returns CDR1 SGHNT and CDR2 YYREEE (reference sequence). V was clipped by 8 bases and J by 3 bases, with 2 bases between them. The CDR3 loop reads CARDTGELFF. In DNA form, the CDR3 reads TGTGCCAGGGACACCGGGGAGCTGTTTTTT.

The chain has TRBV6-5 and TRBJ2-7, with D hard to call. The CDR3 extends over 10 amino acids. Germline V gene lookup returns CDR1 MNHEY and CDR2 SVGAGI. The ends were cut back, 5 bases at V and 4 bases at J, with 3 bases in the middle. CDR3 loop: CASSIYEQYF. The CDR3 DNA reads as TGTGCCAGCAGTATTTACGAGCAGTACTTC.

A few counts support this clone. The V and J genes are TRBV2 and TRBJ1-4, with a possible D match to TRBD1 (6 bases). Germline lookup yields CDR1 SNHLY and CDR2 FYNNEI. Between the trimmed V and J ends, which lost 6 bases and 8 bases, there was a span of 19 bases. The CDR3 has 15 residues. CDR3 loop: CASSQVGGLREKLFF. The CDR3 DNA reads as TGTGCCAGCAGCCAAGTGGGGGGGCTGAGGGAAAAACTGTTTTTT.

In its sample, this clone was seen a few times. Possible read error: a much larger clone is one base away. The rearrangement joins TRBV11-2 to TRBJ2-1; D ambiguous. The germline CDR1 and CDR2 sequences are SGHAT and FQNNGV. The CDR3 runs to 11 residues. V was cut by 3 bases and J by 3 bases, with 0 bases left in between. CDR3 DNA: TGTGCCAGCAGCTTCTACAATGAGCAGTTCTTC. As protein: CASSFYNEQFF.

This sequence joins TRBV30 and TRBJ1-5; D remains ambiguous. This CDR3 region has 12 residues. The ends were cut back, 5 bases at V and 4 bases at J, with 9 bases in the middle. Per germline, CDR1 GTSNPN and CDR2 SVGIG (reference sequence). In DNA, the CDR3 is TGTGCCTGGGGGGTGGGGAATCAGCCCCAGCATTTT. It codes for CAWGVGNQPQHF.

The table lists this clone with a few counts. The rearrangement uses TRBV5-4 and TRBJ1-1; 7 bases align to TRBD1. The germline gives CDR1 SGHNT, CDR2 YYREEE (reference sequence). The CDR3 extends over 16 amino acids. The V segment lost 0 bases and the J segment 3 bases; nucleotides outside the gene matches: 8. CDR3 bases: TGTGCCAGCAGCTTGGCCCCGGACAGGAGCTACACTGAAGCTTTCTTT. Its translation: CASSLAPDRSYTEAFF.

V gene TRBV5-1 combines with J gene TRBJ1-3, with 7 bases matching TRBD1. Germline assignment: CDR1 SGHRS and CDR2 YFSETQ. The CDR3 sequence is 17 residues long. Losses at the gene ends were 4 bases for V and 0 bases for J; bases not matched to a gene: 10. CDR3 DNA sequence: TGCGCCAGCAGCCTGGAGCGGACAGGCAGCTCTGGAAACACCATATATTTT. Its protein is CASSLERTGSSGNTIYF.